This T cell receptor beta chain stems from a study of post-analysis software for immune sequencing data. Study-level points and caveats: Samples sharing a preparation batch grouped tightly together when assessed by F measure. Roughly 5 TRBV segments occurring more often in patients than controls included TRBV5-6, TRBV5-1 and TRBV20-1. In multiple sclerosis, normalized Chao1 diversity was significantly below that of controls.

With regard to this clonotype: The target antigen is unknown.

Trimming removed 0 bases at V and 9 bases at J, with 15 bases between. The germline gives CDR1 SGHRS, CDR2 YFSETQ. The CDR3 sequence is 14 residues long. The TCR beta cDNA libraries contained unique molecular identifiers. Some 500,000 cDNA molecules were recovered from an input of about 0.9 to 11 million T cells. TCRdb analysed the PCR reads with MiXCR anew, one entry per CDR3 protein. The sample records 650,000 to 850,000 distinct CDR3 sequences, about half being singletons. The chain joins TRBV5-1 to TRBJ2-5, with D tentatively TRBD2 (5 bases). Sequencing input: blood. This sequence originates from a girl under 18 with multiple sclerosis. CDR3 nucleotide sequence: TGCGCCAGCAGCTTGGCCCCTGAAGTGGAGGCCCAGTACTTC. It specifies CASSLAPEVEAQYF.